Sequencing of this T cell receptor beta chain was carried out in a study of blood T cell repertoires in COVID-19. Study context: Samples came from the United States, Italy and Spain, spanning acute and convalescent COVID-19. The cDNA or gDNA used as material had been derived from T cells, B-cell-depleted T cells, or PBMCs.

Patients of the Seattle cohort, enrolled during active infection, were followed longitudinally. Germline CDR1 is SNHLY and CDR2 is FYNNEI. The CDR3 covers 13 residues. Unmatched junction bases numbered 7, after V lost 7 bases and J lost 7 bases. As processed by the authors: Cell counts per sample came from amplifying reference gene primers. Assay used: immunoSEQ multiplex PCR; TCRdb lists only in-frame clones, some missing. The V and J calls and clone size are taken from that table; D and trimming were inferred from the DNA. Among approximately 330,000 clones listed, about nine tenths were seen once. This sequence originates from a man aged 30 to 39 with COVID-19, enrolled during active disease. The J gene is TRBJ2-7, the V gene TRBV2, with 10 bases that match TRBD2. Sequenced: peripheral blood. CDR3 sequence (DNA): TGTGCCAGCACGGGACTAGCGATCGGGGAGCAGTACTTC. Encoded protein: CASTGLAIGEQYF.